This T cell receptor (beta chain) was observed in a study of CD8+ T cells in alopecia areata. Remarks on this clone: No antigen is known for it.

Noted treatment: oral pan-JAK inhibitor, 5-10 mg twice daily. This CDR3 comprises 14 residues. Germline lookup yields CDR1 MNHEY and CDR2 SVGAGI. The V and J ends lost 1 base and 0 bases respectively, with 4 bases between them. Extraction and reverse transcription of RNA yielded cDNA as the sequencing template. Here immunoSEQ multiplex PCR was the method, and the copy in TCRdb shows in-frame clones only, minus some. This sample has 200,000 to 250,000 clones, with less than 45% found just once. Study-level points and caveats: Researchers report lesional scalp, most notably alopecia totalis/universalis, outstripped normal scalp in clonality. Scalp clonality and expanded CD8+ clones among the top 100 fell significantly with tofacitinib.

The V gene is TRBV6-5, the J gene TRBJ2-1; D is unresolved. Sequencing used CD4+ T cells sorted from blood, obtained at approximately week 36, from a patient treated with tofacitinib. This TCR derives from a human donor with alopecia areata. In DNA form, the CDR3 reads TGTGCCAGCAGTTACTTAAGCTCCTACAATGAGCAGTTCTTC. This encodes CASSYLSSYNEQFF.